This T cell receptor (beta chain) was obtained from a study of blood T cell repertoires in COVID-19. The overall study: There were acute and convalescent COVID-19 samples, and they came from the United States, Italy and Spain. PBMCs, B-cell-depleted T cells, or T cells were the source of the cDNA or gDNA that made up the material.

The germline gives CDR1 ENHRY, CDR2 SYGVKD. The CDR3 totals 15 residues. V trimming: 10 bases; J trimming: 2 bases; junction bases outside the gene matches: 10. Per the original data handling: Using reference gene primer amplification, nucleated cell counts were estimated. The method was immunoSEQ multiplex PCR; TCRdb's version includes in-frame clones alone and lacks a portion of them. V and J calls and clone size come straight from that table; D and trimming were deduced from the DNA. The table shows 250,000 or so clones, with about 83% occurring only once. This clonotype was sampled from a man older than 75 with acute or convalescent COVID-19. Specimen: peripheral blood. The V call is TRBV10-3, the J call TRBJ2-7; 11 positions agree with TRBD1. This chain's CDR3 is CATGKEGQGAYEQYF. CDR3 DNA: TGTGCCACCGGGAAAGAGGGACAGGGGGCCTACGAGCAGTACTTC.